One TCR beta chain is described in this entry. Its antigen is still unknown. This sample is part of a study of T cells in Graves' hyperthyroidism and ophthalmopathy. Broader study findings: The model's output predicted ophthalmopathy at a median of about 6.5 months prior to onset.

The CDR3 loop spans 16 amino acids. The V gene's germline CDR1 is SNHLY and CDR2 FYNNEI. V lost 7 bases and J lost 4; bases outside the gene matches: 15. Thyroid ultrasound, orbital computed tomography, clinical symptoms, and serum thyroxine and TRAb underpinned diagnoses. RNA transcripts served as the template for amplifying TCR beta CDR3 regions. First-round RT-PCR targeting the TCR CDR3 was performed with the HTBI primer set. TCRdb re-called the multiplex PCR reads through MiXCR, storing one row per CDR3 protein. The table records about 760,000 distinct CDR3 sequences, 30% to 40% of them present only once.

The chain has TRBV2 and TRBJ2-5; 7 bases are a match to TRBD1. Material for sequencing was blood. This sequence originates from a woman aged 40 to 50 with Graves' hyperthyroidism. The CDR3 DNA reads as TGTGCCAGCACCCCCTCAGGGGGAGTGGTTAGAGAGACCCAGTACTTC. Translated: CASTPSGGVVRETQYF.